This T cell receptor (beta chain) was documented in a study of beta chain features in type 1 diabetes. Expressed TCRB transcripts were sequenced after all isolated RNA was converted to cDNA. TCRdb's copy holds only in-frame clones and misses some; the assay was immunoSEQ multiplex PCR. The table shows roughly 310,000 clones, with 8% to 13% occurring only once. Donors contributed one heparinised blood draw apiece, averaging about 116 mL. As for this clone: Its antigen is currently unknown.

Overall study findings and caveats: The cDNA sequencing approach could over-represent high-TCR-expressing cells. Reduced insertions and increased deletions marked VDJ junctions in type 1 diabetes patients.

The CDR3 has 14 amino acids. The V end was cut by 6 bases, the J end by 4 bases, with 15 bases between. Per germline, CDR1 SGHAT and CDR2 FQNNGV. The chain combines TRBV11-2 with TRBJ1-1, with a weak D call TRBD1 (6 bases). Sequencing was carried out using naive CD4+ T cells from blood. This TCR was sampled from a woman aged 25 to 45 in good health. The DNA of the CDR3 is TGTGCCAGCAGTCTAGTGTCAGGGGCCACTGAAGCTTTCTTT. This codes for CASSLVSGATEAFF.